This T cell receptor (beta chain) was obtained from a study of T cell responses to AZD1222 COVID-19 vaccine. Study-level findings and limits: Just 5 to 7 AZD1222 recipients were seropositive at baseline. Rises in breadth and depth of Spike-specific TCRs came after two AZD1222 doses. Repertoires were obtained only post-peak T cell response. At 160-218 and 743-854, vaccine-associated CD4 TCRs were dominant, and they spanned spike.

As to this clone: Its antigen is not known.

This CDR3 contains 14 residues. The germline V gene has CDR1 SEHNR and CDR2 FQNEAQ (reference sequence). The V and J ends lost 6 bases and 5 bases, in that order; junction bases with no gene match: 7. This table comes from immunoSEQ multiplex PCR, and its TCRdb copy is limited to in-frame clones, with some not included. The repertoire holds 130,000 or so clones, with about nine tenths as singletons. The gene calls are TRBV7-9 and TRBJ2-7; the match to TRBD1 covers 10 bases. The sequences come from peripheral blood, collected on day 0 of AZD1222 vaccination. This receptor was taken from an adult in good health. The CDR3 region has the DNA TGTGCCAGCAGGAGACAGGGGGCGGACCACGAGCAGTACTTC. Amino acids: CASRRQGADHEQYF.